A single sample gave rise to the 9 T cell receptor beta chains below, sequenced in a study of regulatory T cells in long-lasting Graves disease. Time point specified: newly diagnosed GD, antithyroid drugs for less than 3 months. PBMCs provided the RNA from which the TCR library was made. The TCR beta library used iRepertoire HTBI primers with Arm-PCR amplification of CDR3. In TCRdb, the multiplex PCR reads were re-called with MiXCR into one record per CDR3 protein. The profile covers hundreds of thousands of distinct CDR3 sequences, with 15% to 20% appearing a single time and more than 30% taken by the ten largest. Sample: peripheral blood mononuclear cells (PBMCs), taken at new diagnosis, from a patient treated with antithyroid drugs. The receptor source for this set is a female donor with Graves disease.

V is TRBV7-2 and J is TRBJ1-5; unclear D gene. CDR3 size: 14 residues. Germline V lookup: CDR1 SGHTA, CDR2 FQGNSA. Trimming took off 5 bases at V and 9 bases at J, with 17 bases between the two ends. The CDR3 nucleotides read TGTGCCAGCAGCCCCCGAGGGCTCGATTGGCCCCAGCATTTT. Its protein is CASSPRGLDWPQHF.

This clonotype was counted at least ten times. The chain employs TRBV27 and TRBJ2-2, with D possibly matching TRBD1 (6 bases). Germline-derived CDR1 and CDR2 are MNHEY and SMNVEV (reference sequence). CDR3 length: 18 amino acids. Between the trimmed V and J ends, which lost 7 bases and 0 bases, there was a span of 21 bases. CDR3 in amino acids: CASTRTGFGLSNTGELFF. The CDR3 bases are TGTGCCAGCACGAGAACAGGGTTCGGGCTTTCGAACACCGGGGAGCTGTTTTTT.

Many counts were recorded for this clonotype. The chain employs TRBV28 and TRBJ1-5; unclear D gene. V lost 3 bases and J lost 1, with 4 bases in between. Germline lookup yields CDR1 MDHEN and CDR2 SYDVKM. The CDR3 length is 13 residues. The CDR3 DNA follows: TGTGCCAGCAGTTTCAACAGCAATCAGCCCCAGCATTTT. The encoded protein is CASSFNSNQPQHF.

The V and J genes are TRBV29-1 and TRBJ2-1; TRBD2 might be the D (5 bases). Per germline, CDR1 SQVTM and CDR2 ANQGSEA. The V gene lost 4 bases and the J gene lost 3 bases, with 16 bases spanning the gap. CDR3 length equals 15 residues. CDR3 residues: CSVGLGQRDYNEQFF. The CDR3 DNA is TGCAGCGTTGGGCTAGGTCAACGGGACTACAATGAGCAGTTCTTC.

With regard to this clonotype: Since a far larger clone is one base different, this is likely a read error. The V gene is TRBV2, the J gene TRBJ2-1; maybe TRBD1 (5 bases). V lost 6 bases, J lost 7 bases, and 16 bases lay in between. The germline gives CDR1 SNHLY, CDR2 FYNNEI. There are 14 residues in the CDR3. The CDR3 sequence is CASRAQGPLNEQFF. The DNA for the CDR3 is TGTGCCAGCAGGGCCCAGGGCCCATTGAATGAGCAGTTCTTC.

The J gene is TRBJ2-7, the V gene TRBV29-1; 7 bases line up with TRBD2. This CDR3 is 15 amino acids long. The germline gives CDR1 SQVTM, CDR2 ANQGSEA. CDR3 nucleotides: TGCAGTCTCTCCAAGCTGGCGGGAGCGGGATACGAGCAGTACTTC. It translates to CSLSKLAGAGYEQYF.

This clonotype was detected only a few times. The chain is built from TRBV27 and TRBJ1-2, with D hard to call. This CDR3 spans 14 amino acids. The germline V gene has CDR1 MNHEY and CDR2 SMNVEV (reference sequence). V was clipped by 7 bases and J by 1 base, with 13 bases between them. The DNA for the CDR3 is TGTGCCAGCACCCCGAATCCGGATAACTATGGCTACACCTTC. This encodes CASTPNPDNYGYTF.

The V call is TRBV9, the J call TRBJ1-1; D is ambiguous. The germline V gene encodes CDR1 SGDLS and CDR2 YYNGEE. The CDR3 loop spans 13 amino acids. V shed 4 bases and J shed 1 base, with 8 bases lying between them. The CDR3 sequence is CASSQSANTEAFF. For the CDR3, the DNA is TGTGCCAGCAGCCAGTCAGCGAACACTGAAGCTTTCTTT.

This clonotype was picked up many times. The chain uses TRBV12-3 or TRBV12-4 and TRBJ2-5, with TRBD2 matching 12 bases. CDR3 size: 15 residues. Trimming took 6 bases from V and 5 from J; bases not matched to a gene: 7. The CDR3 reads CASRGTSGRRETQYF. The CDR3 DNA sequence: TGTGCCAGCAGGGGGACTAGCGGGCGTCGGGAGACCCAGTACTTC.